This T cell receptor beta chain was identified during a study of blood T cell repertoires in COVID-19. Background on the study: In each case, the material was cDNA or gDNA derived from T cells, B-cell-depleted T cells, or PBMCs.

The CDR3 has 13 residues. V was pared by 10 bases and J by 0 bases, with 13 bases between. The germline V gene encodes CDR1 MNHEY and CDR2 SVGAGI. In the authors' methods: It was from reference gene primer amplification that nucleated cell counts were estimated. TCRdb's table, derived via immunoSEQ multiplex PCR, lists solely in-frame clones and lacks some. V and J calls and clone size are those listed in that table; D and trimming were worked out from the DNA. Here the sample spans hundreds of thousands of clones, 87% being singletons. The sequenced sample was peripheral blood. V gene TRBV6-5 combines with J gene TRBJ2-7; D possibly corresponds to TRBD1 (6 bases). This clonotype was obtained from a woman aged 55-70 years with COVID-19, enrolled during active disease. CDR3 nucleotide sequence: TGTGCCACAGAGAGGGACACCTCCTACGAGCAGTACTTC. Its protein product is CATERDTSYEQYF.